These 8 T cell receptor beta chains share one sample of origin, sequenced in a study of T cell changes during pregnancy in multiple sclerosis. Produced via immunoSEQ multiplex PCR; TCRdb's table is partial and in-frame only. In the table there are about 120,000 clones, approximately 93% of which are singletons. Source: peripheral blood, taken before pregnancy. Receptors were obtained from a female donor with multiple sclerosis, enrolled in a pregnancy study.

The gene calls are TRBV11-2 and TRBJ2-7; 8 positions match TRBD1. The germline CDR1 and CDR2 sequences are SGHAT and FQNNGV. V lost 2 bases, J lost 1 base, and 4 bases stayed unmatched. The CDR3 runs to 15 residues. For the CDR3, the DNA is TGTGCCAGCAGCTTATCAGGGGGCCATTCCTACGAGCAGTACTTC. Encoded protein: CASSLSGGHSYEQYF. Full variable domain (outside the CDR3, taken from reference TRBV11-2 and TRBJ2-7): EAGVAQSPRYKIIEKRQSVAFWCNPISGHATLYWYQQILGQGPKLLIQFQNNGVVDDSQLPKDRFSAERLKGVDSTLKIQPAKLEDSAVYLCASSLSGGHSYEQYFGPGTRLTVT.

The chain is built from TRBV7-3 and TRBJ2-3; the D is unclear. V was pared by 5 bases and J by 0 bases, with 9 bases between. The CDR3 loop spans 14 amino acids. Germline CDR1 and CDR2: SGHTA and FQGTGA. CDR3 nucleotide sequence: TGTGCCAGCAGCCTGAGTCTGAGCACAGATACGCAGTATTTT. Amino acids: CASSLSLSTDTQYF.

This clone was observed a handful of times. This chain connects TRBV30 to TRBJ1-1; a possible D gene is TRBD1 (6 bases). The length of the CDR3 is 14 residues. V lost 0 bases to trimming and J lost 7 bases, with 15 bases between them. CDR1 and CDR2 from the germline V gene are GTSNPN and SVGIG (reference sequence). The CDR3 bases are TGTGCCTGGAGTGTTGAGCGGCAGGGGAGTGAAGCTTTCTTT. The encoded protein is CAWSVERQGSEAFF.

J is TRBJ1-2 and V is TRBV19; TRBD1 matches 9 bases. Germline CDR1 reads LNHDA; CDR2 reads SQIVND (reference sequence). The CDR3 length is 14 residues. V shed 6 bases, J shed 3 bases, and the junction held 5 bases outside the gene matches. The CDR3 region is CASSNGQGYYGYTF. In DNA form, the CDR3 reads TGTGCCAGTAGCAACGGACAGGGGTACTATGGCTACACCTTC.

In DNA form, the CDR3 reads TGCGCCAGCAGCTTGGAGGGGCTCGGCAATCAGCCCCAGCATTTT. It translates to CASSLEGLGNQPQHF. The chain links TRBV5-1 to TRBJ1-5; a weak D match, TRBD1 (5 bases). The CDR3 sequence is 15 residues long. CDR1 and CDR2 from the germline V gene are SGHRS and YFSETQ. The V and J ends lost 0 bases and 2 bases respectively, with 9 bases between them.

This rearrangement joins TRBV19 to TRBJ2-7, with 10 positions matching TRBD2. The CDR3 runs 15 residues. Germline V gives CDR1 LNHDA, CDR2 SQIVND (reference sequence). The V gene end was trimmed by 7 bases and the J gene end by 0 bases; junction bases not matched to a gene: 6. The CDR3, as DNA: TGTGCCAGTACTCATAGCGGGAGGAGCTCCTACGAGCAGTACTTC. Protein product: CASTHSGRSSYEQYF.

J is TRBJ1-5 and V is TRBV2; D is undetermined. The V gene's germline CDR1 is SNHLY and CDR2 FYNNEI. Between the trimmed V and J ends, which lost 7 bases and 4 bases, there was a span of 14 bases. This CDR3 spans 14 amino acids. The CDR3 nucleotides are TGTGCCAGCACGAACGGGGTAGGGAATCAGCCCCAGCATTTT. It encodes CASTNGVGNQPQHF.

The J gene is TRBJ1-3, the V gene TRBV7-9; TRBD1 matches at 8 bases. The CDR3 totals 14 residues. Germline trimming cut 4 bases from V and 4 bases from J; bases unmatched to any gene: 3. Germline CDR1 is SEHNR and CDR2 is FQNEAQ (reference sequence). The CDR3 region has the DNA TGTGCCAGCAGCTCCCGGACAGGGGGAAACACCATATATTTT. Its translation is CASSSRTGGNTIYF.